The sequence of this T cell receptor beta chain was determined in a study of neoadjuvant nivolumab and ipilimumab in lung cancer. Findings of the study overall: Resected tumors had greater TCR richness and clonality than uninvolved lung.

Assay: immunoSEQ multiplex PCR; the TCRdb copy retains only in-frame clones and omits some. This repertoire shows around 7,300 clones, approximately 85% found once; its top ten account for approximately 6.8%. Worth noting for this clone: Its antigen is undetermined. One end of the junction is discordant with germline, which a read error may explain.

There are 13 residues in the CDR3. The germline V gene has CDR1 MGHDK and CDR2 SYGVNS. The source material was tumor tissue, sampled after neoadjuvant nivolumab, alone or with ipilimumab, at or shortly before surgery. V and J are TRBV25-1 and TRBJ1-6; D unclear. This receptor was obtained from an adult with non-small cell lung cancer. The CDR3 reads CASSEPYNSPLHF. The CDR3 nucleotides read TGTGCCAGCAGTGAGCCCTACAATTCACCCCTCCACTTT.